This TCR beta chain emerged from a study of T-cell reconstitution after alpha-beta-depleted transplantation in children. It was with unique molecular identifiers that the TCRbeta library was prepared. Via MiXCR, TCRdb re-called the PCR reads, giving one row per CDR3 protein. The sample lists some 280,000 distinct CDR3 sequences; about a tenth were seen once. This TCR was sampled from a human donor who donated a stem cell graft to a child with SCID. The specimen was PBMCs from the stem cell graft donor, collected from the stem cell graft.

CDR3 amino acids: CASSFRDTQYF. CDR3 DNA sequence: TGTGCCAGCAGTTTTCGTGATACGCAGTATTTT. The chain combines TRBV12-3 or TRBV12-4 with TRBJ2-3; D not certain. V was clipped by 3 bases and J by 6 bases, with 4 bases between them. This CDR3 spans 11 amino acids.